Sequencing of this T cell receptor beta chain was carried out in a study of radiotherapy plus CTLA-4 blockade in lung cancer. Study-wide results and limits: Blood TCR clones of tumor origin expanded after radiotherapy plus ipilimumab.

Chemo-refractory metastatic non-small-cell lung cancer patients received focal radiation with ipilimumab CTLA-4 blockade. Looked up from germline, CDR1 is SGHNT and CDR2 is YENEEA. Germline trimming cut 0 bases from V and 2 bases from J; bases unmatched to any gene: 2. The CDR3 length is 15 residues. As concerns this clone: Antigen: not known.

Here immunoSEQ multiplex PCR was the method, and the copy in TCRdb shows in-frame clones only, minus some. The sample holds approximately 98,000 clones; 82% are singletons and the top ten take nearly 3.5%. The material sequenced was peripheral blood, taken from a patient treated with radiotherapy plus ipilimumab. This chain connects TRBV11-3 to TRBJ2-5; 8 positions agree with TRBD1. This TCR was sampled from a human donor with non-small cell lung cancer who had a partial response to radiotherapy plus ipilimumab. The CDR3 loop reads CASSLEGQAQETQYF. CDR3 coding DNA: TGTGCCAGCAGCTTAGAGGGACAGGCACAAGAGACCCAGTACTTC.